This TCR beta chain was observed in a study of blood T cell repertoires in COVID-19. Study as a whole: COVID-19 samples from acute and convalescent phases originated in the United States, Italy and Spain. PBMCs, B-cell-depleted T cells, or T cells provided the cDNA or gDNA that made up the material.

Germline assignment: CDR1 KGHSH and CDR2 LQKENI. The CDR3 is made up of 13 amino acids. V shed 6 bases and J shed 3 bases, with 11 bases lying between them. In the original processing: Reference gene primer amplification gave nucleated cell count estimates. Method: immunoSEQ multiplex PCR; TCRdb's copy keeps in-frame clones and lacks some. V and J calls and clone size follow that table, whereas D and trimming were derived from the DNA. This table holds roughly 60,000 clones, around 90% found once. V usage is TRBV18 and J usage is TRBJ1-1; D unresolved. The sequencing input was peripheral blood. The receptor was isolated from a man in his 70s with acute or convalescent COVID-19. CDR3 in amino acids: CASSLNGYTEAFF. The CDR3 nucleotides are TGTGCCAGCTCTCTAAACGGGTACACTGAAGCTTTCTTT.